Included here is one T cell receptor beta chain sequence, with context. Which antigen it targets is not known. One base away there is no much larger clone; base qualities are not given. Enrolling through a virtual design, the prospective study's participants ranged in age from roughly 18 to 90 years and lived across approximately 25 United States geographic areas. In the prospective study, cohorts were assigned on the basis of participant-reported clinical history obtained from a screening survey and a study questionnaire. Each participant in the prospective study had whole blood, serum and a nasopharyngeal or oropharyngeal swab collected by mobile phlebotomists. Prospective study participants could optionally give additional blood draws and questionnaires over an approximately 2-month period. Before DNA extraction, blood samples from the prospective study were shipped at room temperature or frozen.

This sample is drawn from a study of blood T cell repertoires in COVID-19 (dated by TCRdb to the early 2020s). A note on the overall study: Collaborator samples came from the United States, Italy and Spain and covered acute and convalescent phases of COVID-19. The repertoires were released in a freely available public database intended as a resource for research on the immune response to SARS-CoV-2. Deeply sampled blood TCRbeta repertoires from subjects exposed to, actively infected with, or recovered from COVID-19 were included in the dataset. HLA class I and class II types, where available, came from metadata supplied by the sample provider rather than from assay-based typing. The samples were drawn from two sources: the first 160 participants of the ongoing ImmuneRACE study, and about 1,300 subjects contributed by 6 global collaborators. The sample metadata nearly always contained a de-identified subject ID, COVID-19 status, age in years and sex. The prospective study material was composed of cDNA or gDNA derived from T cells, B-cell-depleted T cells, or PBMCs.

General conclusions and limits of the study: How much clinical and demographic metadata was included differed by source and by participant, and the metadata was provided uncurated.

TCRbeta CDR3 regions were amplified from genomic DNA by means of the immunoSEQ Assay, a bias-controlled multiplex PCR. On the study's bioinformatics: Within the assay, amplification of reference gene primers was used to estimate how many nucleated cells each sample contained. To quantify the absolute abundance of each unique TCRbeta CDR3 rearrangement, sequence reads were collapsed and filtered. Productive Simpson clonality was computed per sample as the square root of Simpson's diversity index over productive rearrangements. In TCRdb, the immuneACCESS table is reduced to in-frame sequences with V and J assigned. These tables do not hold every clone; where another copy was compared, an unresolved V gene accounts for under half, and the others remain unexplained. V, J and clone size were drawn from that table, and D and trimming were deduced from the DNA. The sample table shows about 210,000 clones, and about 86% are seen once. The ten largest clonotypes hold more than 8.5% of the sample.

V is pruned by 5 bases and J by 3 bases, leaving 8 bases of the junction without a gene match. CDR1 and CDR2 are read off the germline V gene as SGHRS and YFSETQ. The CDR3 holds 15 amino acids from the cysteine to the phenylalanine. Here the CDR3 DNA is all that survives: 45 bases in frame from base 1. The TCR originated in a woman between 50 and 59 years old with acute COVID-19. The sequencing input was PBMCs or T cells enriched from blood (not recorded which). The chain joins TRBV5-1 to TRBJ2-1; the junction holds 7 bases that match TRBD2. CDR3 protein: CASSSSGTIYNEQFF. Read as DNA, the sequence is TGCGCCAGCAGTTCCTCAGGGACTATCTACAATGAGCAGTTCTTC.